This T cell receptor beta chain was identified in a study of T cells after yellow fever vaccination. Across the study: It was SMART-Seq v4 Ultra Low Input that prepared the fractions with low cell numbers.

This clonotype was found many times. Its antigen is unknown. Synthesis of TCR cDNA relied on 5'RACE template switching, which attached a universal primer site and UMIs. TCRdb used MiXCR to reprocess the 5' RACE reads, holding one entry per CDR3 protein. The sample shows over 300,000 distinct CDR3 sequences, roughly 3.9% of them seen only once. Points from the study as a whole: Compared with primary, the secondary response was weaker and peaked at day 5, not 15. Only a minor proportion of clonotypes was detected across both CD4 and CD8 compartments.

Germline CDR1 SSHAT, CDR2 FNYEAQ (reference sequence). The CDR3 covers 13 residues. J gave up 5 bases and V 10 bases, and 9 bases lay outside the gene matches. The V call is TRBV7-7, the J call TRBJ2-7, with 9 bases lining up with TRBD1. The sequence came from a man between 18 and 35 years old who received the YFV17D yellow fever vaccine. This material consisted of PBMCs, taken 5 days after the yellow fever booster vaccination. The CDR3 sequence is CANPRDRVDEQYF. CDR3 in DNA: TGTGCCAACCCGAGGGACAGGGTTGACGAGCAGTACTTC.